One sample yielded the 9 T cell receptor beta chains listed below, sequenced in a study of T cell responses to AZD1222 COVID-19 vaccine. Repertoires were generated with immunoSEQ multiplex PCR, while TCRdb's copy carries only in-frame clones and drops some. The table lists about 97,000 clones, about 89% of them singletons. The sequencing here drew on peripheral blood, taken on day 0 of AZD1222 vaccination. The origin of the receptors is an adult in good health.

About this clone: Other DNA sequences in this sample translate to the same CDR3. The rearrangement links TRBV6-5 to TRBJ2-7, with 8 bases lining up with TRBD1. The CDR3 totals 13 residues. Germline CDR1 is MNHEY and CDR2 is SVGAGI. Trimming removed 6 bases from V and 3 bases from J; junction bases left unmatched: 4. The CDR3 bases are TGTGCCAGCAGACCGGGACAGGACTACGAGCAGTACTTC. Translation gives CASRPGQDYEQYF.

The V call is TRBV5-5, the J call TRBJ1-2; TRBD1 is a possible D gene (5 bases). This CDR3 contains 16 residues. The V gene lost 0 bases and the J gene lost 11 bases, with 23 bases spanning the gap. Germline CDR1 and CDR2: SGHKS and YYEKEE (reference sequence). The CDR3: CASSLVGPQGLGGYTF. CDR3 sequence (DNA): TGTGCCAGCAGCTTGGTCGGCCCTCAGGGCCTCGGAGGTTACACCTTC.

CDR3 nucleotide sequence: TGTGCCACCAGTGATCCGGGACAGGGTGGTTATAACTATGGCTACACCTTC. It translates to CATSDPGQGGYNYGYTF. The chain is built from TRBV24-1 and TRBJ1-2; 9 nucleotides line up with TRBD1. Germline CDR1 is KGHDR and CDR2 is SFDVKD. There are 17 residues in the CDR3. V trimming: 3 bases; J trimming: 1 base; junction bases outside the gene matches: 8.

This chain links TRBV7-9 with TRBJ1-1; D uncertain. Per germline, CDR1 SEHNR and CDR2 FQNEAQ (reference sequence). V gave up 3 bases and J gave up 0 bases, with 8 bases separating them. This CDR3 has 14 residues. The CDR3 region is CASSLGSMNTEAFF. The CDR3 DNA is TGTGCCAGCAGCTTGGGGAGCATGAACACTGAAGCTTTCTTT.

The rearrangement joins TRBV9 to TRBJ1-1; 12 bases line up with TRBD1. This CDR3 is built from 17 residues. Germline CDR1 is SGDLS and CDR2 is YYNGEE. V trimming: 2 bases; J trimming: 1 base; junction bases outside the gene matches: 6. CDR3 nucleotide sequence: TGTGCCAGCAGCGTGGGGACAGGGGGCGCCCGGAACACTGAAGCTTTCTTT. It encodes CASSVGTGGARNTEAFF. Filled out from reference TRBV9 and TRBJ1-1, the complete variable domain reads DSGVTQTPKHLITATGQRVTLRCSPRSGDLSVYWYQQSLDQGLQFLIQYYNGEERAKGNILERFSAQQFPDLHSELNLSSLELGDSALYFCASSVGTGGARNTEAFFGQGTRLTVV.

The chain carries TRBV2 and TRBJ2-6, with D unresolved. In germline, CDR1 is SNHLY, CDR2 FYNNEI. V lost 4 bases to trimming and J lost 2 bases, with 12 bases between them. The length of the CDR3 is 16 residues. CDR3 DNA: TGTGCCAGCAGTGGGACCCGGCCGCCTGGGGCCAACGTCCTGACTTTC. This encodes CASSGTRPPGANVLTF.

The V call is TRBV10-2, the J call TRBJ1-6; 7 bases line up with TRBD1. The CDR3 extends over 14 amino acids. The germline V gene encodes CDR1 WSHSY and CDR2 SAAADI. V was pared by 6 bases and J by 7 bases, with 6 bases of the junction left unmatched. CDR3 sequence reads: CASRQGLVNSPLHF. In nucleotides, the CDR3 is TGCGCCAGCAGACAGGGGTTGGTGAATTCACCCCTCCACTTT.

The rearrangement joins TRBV10-3 to TRBJ1-5; D unresolved. CDR1 and CDR2 from the germline V gene are ENHRY and SYGVKD. Trimming removed 10 bases at V and 5 bases at J, with 15 bases between. The CDR3 totals 13 residues. CDR3 in amino acids: CANSLGFDQPQHF. The CDR3, as DNA: TGTGCCAACAGCTTGGGTTTCGATCAGCCCCAGCATTTT.

The chain is built from TRBV7-3 and TRBJ2-2; D uncertain. The CDR3 length is 12 residues. The ends were cut back, 5 bases at V and 8 bases at J, with 9 bases in the middle. Per the germline V gene, CDR1 is SGHTA and CDR2 is FQGTGA. CDR3: CASSTSWGELFF. In DNA form, the CDR3 reads TGTGCCAGCAGCACCAGTTGGGGGGAGCTGTTTTTT.